The present T cell receptor (beta chain) was sequenced within a study of blood T cell repertoires in COVID-19. In the source study's methods: From reference gene primer amplification, estimates of nucleated cell counts were derived. Sequencing used immunoSEQ multiplex PCR; TCRdb keeps in-frame clones, though not all of them. That table is the source of V, J and clone size, and D and trimming were worked out from the DNA. The sample contains 200,000 to 250,000 clones, about 88% of which appear only once. V lost 1 base and J lost 4; bases outside the gene matches: 4. The CDR3 totals 15 residues. Germline CDR1 and CDR2: SGHTA and FQGNSA. This clone was picked up a small number of times.

The chain links TRBV7-2 to TRBJ2-5; the match to TRBD2 covers 9 bases. Sequenced sample: peripheral blood. The origin of this receptor is a woman aged 65 to 85 with active or convalescent COVID-19. DNA for the CDR3: TGTGCCAGCAGCTTAGGCGGGGGGGCGGTAGAGACCCAGTACTTC. Amino acids: CASSLGGGAVETQYF. The full variable domain, completed using reference TRBV7-2 and TRBJ2-5, is GAGVSQSPSNKVTEKGKDVELRCDPISGHTALYWYRQSLGQGLEFLIYFQGNSAPDKSGLPSDRFSAERTGGSVSTLTIQRTQQEDSAVYLCASSLGGGAVETQYFGPGTRLLVL.